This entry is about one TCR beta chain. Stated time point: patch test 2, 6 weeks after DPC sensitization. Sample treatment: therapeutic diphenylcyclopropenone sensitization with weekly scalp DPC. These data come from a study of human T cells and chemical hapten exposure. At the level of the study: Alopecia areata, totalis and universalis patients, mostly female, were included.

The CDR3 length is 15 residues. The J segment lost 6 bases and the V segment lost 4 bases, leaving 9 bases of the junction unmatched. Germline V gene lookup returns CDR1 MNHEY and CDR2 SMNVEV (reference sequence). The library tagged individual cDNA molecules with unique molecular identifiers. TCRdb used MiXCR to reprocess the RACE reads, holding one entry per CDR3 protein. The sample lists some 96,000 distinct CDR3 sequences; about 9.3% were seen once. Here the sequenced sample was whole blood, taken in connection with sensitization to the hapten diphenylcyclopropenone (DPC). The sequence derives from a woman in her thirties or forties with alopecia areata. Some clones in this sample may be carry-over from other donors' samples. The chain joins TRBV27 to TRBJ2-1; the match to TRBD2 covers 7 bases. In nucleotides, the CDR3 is TGTGCCAGCAGTTGGGCTAGCGGTCCGTTCAATGAGCAGTTCTTC. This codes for CASSWASGPFNEQFF.